Described below is a single T cell receptor beta chain sequence and its context. Its specificity is not known. Unique molecular identifiers were carried by the TCR beta cDNA libraries. Roughly 470,000 cDNA molecules came from approximately 1 to 10 million T cells. TCRdb used MiXCR to reprocess the PCR reads, holding one entry per CDR3 protein. The data hold about 540,000 distinct CDR3 sequences, with 30% to 40% observed a single time. This specimen belongs to a study of post-analysis software for immune sequencing data. Points from the study as a whole: Analysis by F measure revealed that same-batch samples clustered strongly together. Controls significantly exceeded multiple sclerosis patients in normalized Chao1 diversity.

This sequence originates from a girl aged 2 to 17 with multiple sclerosis. The material sequenced was blood.

This chain's CDR3 is CASSYTRVTKAFF. The CDR3 nucleotides are TGTGCCAGCAGCTATACGAGGGTGACTAAAGCTTTCTTT. V and J are TRBV7-3 and TRBJ1-1; no firm D call. This CDR3 comprises 13 residues. V was clipped by 4 bases and J by 9 bases, with 15 bases between them. The germline V gene encodes CDR1 SGHTA and CDR2 FQGTGA.